The 19 T cell receptor beta chains listed next were all sequenced from one sample in a study of T cell responses to AZD1222 COVID-19 vaccine. The data were produced by immunoSEQ multiplex PCR, yet TCRdb's version contains in-frame clones alone and is incomplete. Altogether tens of thousands of clones are present, approximately 80% being singletons, with the ten largest covering 25% to 30%. The source was peripheral blood, collected 28 days after the second dose of the MenACWY control vaccine. The receptor source for this set is an adult who received the MenACWY meningococcal vaccine as a control.

The CDR3, as DNA: TGTGCCAGCAGCTTAGATTCCAAAAGCACAGATACGCAGTATTTT. Translation: CASSLDSKSTDTQYF. The chain joins TRBV7-9 to TRBJ2-3; D unclear. The CDR3 consists of 15 residues. CDR1 is SEHNR, CDR2 FQNEAQ, per germline (reference sequence). The ends were cut back, 1 base at V and 0 bases at J, with 8 bases in the middle.

The chain has TRBV5-6 and TRBJ1-2; 10 bases align to TRBD1. CDR3 length equals 16 residues. Germline lookup yields CDR1 SGHDT and CDR2 YYEEEE. The ends lost 4 bases at V and 3 bases at J; junction bases unmatched: 9. The CDR3, as DNA: TGTGCCAGCAGCAGGGACAGGGGCCTTGACTACTATGGCTACACCTTC. It is translated as CASSRDRGLDYYGYTF.

The rearrangement links TRBV27 to TRBJ1-3, with no clear D. The CDR3 spans 13 residues. V gave up 2 bases and J gave up 2 bases, with 4 bases separating them. Looked up from germline, CDR1 is MNHEY and CDR2 is SMNVEV (reference sequence). The CDR3 region is CASSLDAGNTIYF. Here the CDR3 DNA reads TGTGCCAGCAGTTTAGATGCTGGAAACACCATATATTTT.

The rearrangement links TRBV6-5 to TRBJ2-7; 11 bases fit TRBD2. CDR1 is MNHEY, CDR2 SVGAGI, per germline. This CDR3 has 14 amino acids. J lost 2 bases, V lost 6 bases, and 3 bases had no gene match. CDR3 DNA: TGTGCCAGCAGGATGACTAGCGGGGCCTACGAGCAGTACTTC. Its translation: CASRMTSGAYEQYF.

The CDR3 loop is CSVGTRGTEAFF. As DNA, the CDR3 is TGCAGCGTTGGAACCAGGGGCACTGAAGCTTTCTTT. The chain couples TRBV29-1 to TRBJ1-1, with TRBD1 as a possible D gene (6 bases). The V end was cut by 4 bases, the J end by 4 bases, with 10 bases between. The CDR3 totals 12 residues. Germline V gene lookup returns CDR1 SQVTM and CDR2 ANQGSEA.

The chain links TRBV7-8 to TRBJ1-2; D remains unclear. Deletions cut 4 bases from V and 0 bases from J, with 12 bases between. CDR3 length equals 15 residues. The germline V gene has CDR1 SGHVS and CDR2 FQNEAQ. The CDR3 spells CASSSRASTNYGYTF. In nucleotides, the CDR3 is TGTGCCAGCAGCTCCCGGGCGTCCACTAACTATGGCTACACCTTC.

V usage is TRBV6-2 or TRBV6-3 and J usage is TRBJ2-7, with 8 bases lining up with TRBD1. Germline CDR1 MNHEY, CDR2 SVGEGT. The CDR3 is 20 amino acids. With 1 base clipped from V and 3 bases from J, the junction kept 20 bases outside the gene matches. CDR3 sequence (DNA): TGTGCCAGCAGTTACTTTATTGGGGGTAGTCCGGGACAGGAACACTACGAGCAGTACTTC. It codes for CASSYFIGGSPGQEHYEQYF.

The rearrangement links TRBV5-5 to TRBJ1-4, with D perhaps matching TRBD1 (6 bases). The V gene lost 0 bases and the J gene lost 4 bases, with 10 bases spanning the gap. The germline V gene has CDR1 SGHKS and CDR2 YYEKEE (reference sequence). The CDR3 runs to 15 residues. CDR3 amino acids: CASSLVGRGNEKLFF. The CDR3 region has the DNA TGTGCCAGCAGCTTGGTGGGCAGGGGTAATGAAAAACTGTTTTTT.

This chain uses TRBV4-1 with TRBJ2-7, with 8 bases identical to TRBD2. Germline trimming cut 6 bases from V and 1 base from J; bases unmatched to any gene: 5. Germline lookup yields CDR1 MGHRA and CDR2 YSYEKL. The CDR3 sequence is 14 residues long. CDR3 sequence reads: CASSRASGSYEQYF. The CDR3 DNA reads TGCGCCAGCAGTAGGGCTAGCGGGTCCTACGAGCAGTACTTC.

This clone showed up just a few times. This chain links TRBV6-5 with TRBJ1-1; D is uncertain. V dropped 0 bases and J dropped 1 base, with 6 bases sitting between them. Germline CDR1 is MNHEY and CDR2 is SVGAGI. The CDR3 consists of 14 residues. The CDR3, as DNA: TGTGCCAGCAGTTACTCGACGGGGAACACTGAAGCTTTCTTT. Translation: CASSYSTGNTEAFF.

The V call is TRBV28, the J call TRBJ1-5; D ambiguous. Germline CDR1 MDHEN, CDR2 SYDVKM. V was clipped by 7 bases and J by 4 bases, with 8 bases between them. The CDR3 totals 12 residues. CDR3 residues: CASNEENQPQHF. The CDR3 DNA reads TGTGCCAGCAACGAGGAGAATCAGCCCCAGCATTTT.

This clone occurred once. This chain connects TRBV29-1 to TRBJ2-5, with TRBD1 identical over 7 bases. The ends lost 4 bases at V and 1 base at J; junction bases unmatched: 3. Germline loops: CDR1 SQVTM, CDR2 ANQGSEA. The CDR3 length is 13 residues. The CDR3 region is CSVGQGTQETQYF. The CDR3, as DNA: TGCAGCGTTGGACAGGGCACCCAAGAGACCCAGTACTTC.

In nucleotides, the CDR3 is TGTGCCAGCAGCCGCTTGTCCAATCAGCCCCAGCATTTT. Translated: CASSRLSNQPQHF. The chain couples TRBV2 to TRBJ1-5; unclear D gene. The CDR3 has 13 amino acids. From germline, CDR1 is SNHLY and CDR2 FYNNEI. The ends were cut back, 6 bases at V and 3 bases at J, with 9 bases in the middle.

The chain combines TRBV13 with TRBJ2-2, with unresolved D. With 5 bases removed from V and 4 bases from J, the gap between germline ends came to 8 bases. Germline loops: CDR1 PRHDT, CDR2 FYEKMQ (reference sequence). The CDR3 loop spans 13 amino acids. CDR3 amino acids: CASSRTITGELFF. In DNA, the CDR3 is TGTGCCAGCAGCCGTACTATCACCGGGGAGCTGTTTTTT.

This clone was detected only a few times. V gene TRBV11-2 combines with J gene TRBJ2-7; no reliable D call. Deletions cut 5 bases from V and 6 bases from J, with 8 bases between. The CDR3 contains 11 residues. Germline V gene data show CDR1 as SGHAT and CDR2 as FQNNGV. CDR3 residues: CASSHSSEQYF. Written as DNA, the CDR3 is TGTGCCAGCAGCCACTCTTCCGAGCAGTACTTC.

The V gene is TRBV9, the J gene TRBJ2-1, with 7 bases identical to TRBD1. The V gene's germline CDR1 is SGDLS and CDR2 YYNGEE. This CDR3 spans 15 amino acids. The V and J ends lost 4 bases and 6 bases, in that order; junction bases with no gene match: 10. In nucleotides, the CDR3 is TGTGCCAGCAGCCCACAGGGGATTTTGTTCAATGAGCAGTTCTTC. Its translation is CASSPQGILFNEQFF.

J is TRBJ2-3 and V is TRBV30; TRBD1 might be the D (5 bases). This CDR3 spans 15 amino acids. Germline lookup yields CDR1 GTSNPN and CDR2 SVGIG (reference sequence). Trimming stripped 0 bases from V and 3 bases from J, with 13 bases between. The CDR3 nucleotides are TGTGCCTGGAGTGTAGTAGGCAGGGCGACAGATACGCAGTATTTT. Protein sequence: CAWSVVGRATDTQYF.

The chain combines TRBV6-6 with TRBJ1-6; maybe TRBD1 (5 bases). CDR3 length: 14 residues. The germline V and J ends were trimmed by 6 bases and 10 bases, with 16 bases remaining between them. Germline CDR1 MNHNY, CDR2 SVGAGI (reference sequence). The CDR3 bases are TGTGCCAGCAGCGGGGAATTTGGGGGATCACCCCTCCACTTT. Amino acid sequence: CASSGEFGGSPLHF.

The chain recombines TRBV7-6 with TRBJ1-1; D not certain. Per the germline V gene, CDR1 is SGHVS and CDR2 is FNYEAQ. The ends were cut back, 5 bases at V and 1 base at J, with 11 bases in the middle. The CDR3 is 14 amino acids. The CDR3 bases are TGTGCCAGCAGCCCCTACCTGGGGAACACTGAAGCTTTCTTT. Its translation is CASSPYLGNTEAFF.